A single sample gave rise to the 15 T cell receptor beta chains below, sequenced in a study of CD8 T cell repertoires and HIV-1 epitope variants. The table came from immunoSEQ multiplex PCR; TCRdb's copy has only in-frame clones and leaves some out. Among thousands of clones listed, approximately 70% were seen once. Antigens for these TCRs are unknown. Sequencing input: cultured CD8+ T cells derived from PBMCs. All receptors come from a male donor with HIV.

This sequence joins TRBV7-2 and TRBJ2-3; D is perhaps TRBD1 or TRBD2 (6 bases each). V dropped 5 bases and J dropped 2 bases, with 14 bases sitting between them. The CDR3 loop spans 15 amino acids. In germline, CDR1 is SGHTA, CDR2 FQGNSA. CDR3 protein: CASSPGDFVTDTQYF. CDR3 DNA: TGTGCCAGCAGCCCAGGGGACTTCGTCACAGATACGCAGTATTTT. The variable domain in full, completed from reference TRBV7-2 and TRBJ2-3, reads GAGVSQSPSNKVTEKGKDVELRCDPISGHTALYWYRQSLGQGLEFLIYFQGNSAPDKSGLPSDRFSAERTGGSVSTLTIQRTQQEDSAVYLCASSPGDFVTDTQYFGPGTRLTVL.

A few counts support this clone. The J gene is TRBJ2-5, the V gene TRBV4-2; 8 bases align to TRBD2. This CDR3 has 15 residues. V dropped 1 base and J dropped 3; count of bases not matched to a gene: 4. CDR1 and CDR2 from the germline V gene are LGHNA and YNFKEQ. In DNA form, the CDR3 reads TGTGCCAGCAGCCAAGGCGGAGCGGGGGAAGAGACCCAGTACTTC. Protein: CASSQGGAGEETQYF.

The chain joins TRBV25-1 to TRBJ2-7, with 9 bases aligning to TRBD1. V was pared by 5 bases and J by 6 bases, with 11 bases of the junction left unmatched. In germline, CDR1 is MGHDK, CDR2 SYGVNS. CDR3 length: 15 amino acids. The CDR3: CASSPPDRGVGEQYF. The DNA for the CDR3 is TGTGCCAGCAGTCCGCCAGACAGGGGGGTTGGCGAGCAGTACTTC.

This chain's CDR3 is CASSLQGEAEAFF. The CDR3 bases are TGTGCCAGCTCACTACAGGGGGAGGCTGAAGCTTTCTTT. This chain joins TRBV18 and TRBJ1-1; 8 bases are shared with TRBD1. The germline gives CDR1 KGHSH, CDR2 LQKENI. This CDR3 is built from 13 residues. J lost 6 bases, V lost 4 bases, and 4 bases had no gene match.

V usage is TRBV27 and J usage is TRBJ2-1; TRBD1 is a possible D gene (5 bases). V shed 10 bases and J shed 6 bases, with 19 bases lying between them. Looked up from germline, CDR1 is MNHEY and CDR2 is SMNVEV (reference sequence). This CDR3 comprises 14 residues. The CDR3 is CATTVWQGSNEQFF. In DNA, the CDR3 is TGTGCCACCACAGTTTGGCAGGGCAGCAATGAGCAGTTCTTC.

The J gene is TRBJ2-5, the V gene TRBV7-9; 8 bases are a match to TRBD2. The CDR3 covers 16 residues. The germline V gene has CDR1 SEHNR and CDR2 FQNEAQ (reference sequence). Unmatched junction bases numbered 8, after V lost 1 base and J lost 4 bases. CDR3 sequence reads: CASSLDGGGSGETQYF. The CDR3 bases are TGTGCCAGCAGCTTAGATGGCGGGGGGAGCGGAGAGACCCAGTACTTC. Drawing the rest from reference TRBV7-9 and TRBJ2-5, the complete variable domain is DTGVSQNPRHKITKRGQNVTFRCDPISEHNRLYWYRQTLGQGPEFLTYFQNEAQLEKSRLLSDRFSAERPKGSFSTLEIQRTEQGDSAMYLCASSLDGGGSGETQYFGPGTRLLVL.

This chain joins TRBV27 and TRBJ1-2; D unclear. The CDR3 length is 14 residues. The V end lost 3 bases, the J end lost 8 bases, and 16 bases lay between the germline ends. CDR1 MNHEY and CDR2 SMNVEV come from the germline V gene (reference sequence). This CDR3 reads CASSFWPLSDGYTF. The CDR3 DNA reads as TGTGCCAGCAGTTTCTGGCCTCTGTCTGACGGCTACACCTTC.

The V call is TRBV9, the J call TRBJ2-1; 11 bases map to TRBD2. The CDR3 sequence is 16 residues long. CDR1 is SGDLS and CDR2 is YYNGEE in the germline V gene. V lost 0 bases and J lost 5; bases outside the gene matches: 4. The CDR3 DNA sequence: TGTGCCAGCAGCGTAGCTCTAGCGGGGGGACACAATGAGCAGTTCTTC. This translates into CASSVALAGGHNEQFF.

The chain combines TRBV11-2 with TRBJ1-1; D unclear. Germline V gives CDR1 SGHAT, CDR2 FQNNGV. V lost 2 bases and J lost 1, with 5 bases in between. CDR3 length equals 13 residues. The CDR3 region has the DNA TGTGCCAGCAGCTTATCCCCGAACACTGAAGCTTTCTTT. Translated: CASSLSPNTEAFF.

The rearrangement joins TRBV6-5 to TRBJ2-2; 8 nucleotides line up with TRBD1. Looked up from germline, CDR1 is MNHEY and CDR2 is SVGAGI. The J segment lost 7 bases and the V segment lost 0 bases, leaving 7 bases of the junction unmatched. This CDR3 spans 16 amino acids. CDR3 bases: TGTGCCAGCAGTTACTCGACAGGGGTGGAGAACGGGGAGCTGTTTTTT. This gives the protein CASSYSTGVENGELFF.

The chain joins TRBV5-6 to TRBJ2-1, with TRBD1 identical over 8 bases. From germline, CDR1 is SGHDT and CDR2 YYEEEE. J was trimmed by 8 bases and V by 4 bases; bases with no gene match: 11. CDR3 size: 15 residues. The chain's CDR3 is CASSKQGAAPYEQFF. CDR3 nucleotide sequence: TGTGCCAGCAGCAAGCAGGGGGCAGCCCCGTATGAGCAGTTCTTC.

The chain uses TRBV7-6 and TRBJ1-1; D gene unclear. The length of the CDR3 is 13 residues. From germline, CDR1 is SGHVS and CDR2 FNYEAQ. Trimming pared 8 bases from V and 1 base from J, leaving 11 bases between. The CDR3 DNA sequence: TGTGCCAGCTCCCGAGAGGGGAACACTGAAGCTTTCTTT. It yields the protein CASSREGNTEAFF.

The chain recombines TRBV19 with TRBJ2-2; 13 nucleotides align to TRBD2. With V trimmed by 6 bases and J by 8 bases, 3 bases remained unmatched. Per germline, CDR1 LNHDA and CDR2 SQIVND (reference sequence). This CDR3 is 14 amino acids long. The CDR3 DNA is TGTGCCAGTAGACTAGCGGGAGGGCCGGGGGAGCTGTTTTTT. Amino acids: CASRLAGGPGELFF. The variable domain in full, completed from reference TRBV19 and TRBJ2-2, reads DGGITQSPKYLFRKEGQNVTLSCEQNLNHDAMYWYRQDPGQGLRLIYYSQIVNDFQKGDIAEGYSVSREKKESFPLTVTSAQKNPTAFYLCASRLAGGPGELFFGEGSRLTVL.

On this clone: Other DNA sequences in the same sample also yield this CDR3. V usage is TRBV6-5 and J usage is TRBJ2-5; tentatively, D is TRBD1 or TRBD2 (5 bases each). Trimming cost V 6 bases and J 2 bases, with 13 bases left between them. CDR1 MNHEY and CDR2 SVGAGI come from the germline V gene. The CDR3 is 14 residues long. The CDR3 DNA is TGTGCCAGCAGGGGGACGGGCATGCAAGAGACCCAGTACTTC. Its protein product is CASRGTGMQETQYF.

The J gene is TRBJ2-7, the V gene TRBV5-4; 7 bases map to TRBD1. This CDR3 comprises 14 residues. V was clipped by 1 base and J by 2 bases; unmatched bases: 3. Germline CDR1 and CDR2: SGHNT and YYREEE (reference sequence). The CDR3 region has the DNA TGTGCCAGCAGCTTGCAAGGGGGCACCTACGAGCAGTACTTC. It is translated as CASSLQGGTYEQYF.